The rows below give T cell receptor beta chains drawn from one sample of a study of OX40 agonist ivuxolimab in advanced cancers. Clones were sequenced by immunoSEQ multiplex PCR, and TCRdb holds only the in-frame ones, with some missing. This sample has around 18,000 clones, with 72% found just once. Here the sequenced sample was CD4+ or CD8+ T cells sorted from blood, taken in a trial of the OX40 agonist ivuxolimab. These receptors were collected from an adult with an advanced solid tumor such as melanoma, head and neck, liver or kidney cancer. The CDR3 runs from the conserved cysteine through the conserved F or W. Fields, in order: CDR3 protein, CDR3 DNA, D gene, J gene, clone size, V gene. The D gene is left open where the match is weak. Expanded clones are given a class, and other clones once, few, many or no size at all.

CASSSSGGDTQYF TGTGCCAGCAGCTCTAGCGGGGGAGATACGCAGTATTTT TRBD2 TRBJ2-3 once TRBV7-3
CASSTGVSTDTQYF TGCGCCAGTAGTACAGGGGTTAGCACAGATACGCAGTATTTT TRBD1 TRBJ2-3 once TRBV19
CASSQGTPGKYPRNQPQHF TGTGCCAGCAGCCAAGGAACCCCGGGAAAATATCCCCGTAATCAGCCCCAGCATTTT - TRBJ1-5 - TRBV14
CASSFRSRPYEQYF TGTGCCAGCAGTTTTAGGAGTCGCCCCTACGAGCAGTACTTC - TRBJ2-7 - TRBV28
CASSRVDRGAGNQPQHF TGTGCCAGCAGTCGCGTGGACAGGGGAGCGGGCAATCAGCCCCAGCATTTT TRBD1 TRBJ1-5 - TRBV28
CASSQSTGNEQFF TGCGCCAGCAGCCAGTCGACAGGGAATGAGCAGTTCTTC TRBD1 TRBJ2-1 - TRBV5-1
CASSLTQLRTEAFF TGTGCCAGCAGTCTAACTCAACTCAGGACTGAAGCTTTCTTT - TRBJ1-1 medium-sized TRBV28
CATSRDRDSSGNTIYF TGTGCCACCAGCAGAGACAGGGACTCGTCGGGAAACACCATATATTTT - TRBJ1-3 - TRBV15
CASSQGGEQFF TGCGCCAGCAGCCAAGGCGGCGAGCAGTTCTTC - TRBJ2-1 many TRBV4-1
CASSLGVLPGAFF TGTGCCAGCAGCTTAGGCGTCCTCCCGGGAGCTTTCTTT - TRBJ1-1 once TRBV7-9
CASSFNWGTSNEQFF TGTGCCAGCAGTTTTAATTGGGGGACCAGCAATGAGCAGTTCTTC - TRBJ2-1 - TRBV28
CAISYGGQGHEQYF TGTGCCATCAGTTACGGAGGACAGGGCCACGAGCAGTACTTC TRBD1 TRBJ2-7 - TRBV10-3
CASRGEGGNYGYTF TGTGCCAGCAGAGGCGAAGGGGGTAACTATGGCTACACCTTC - TRBJ1-2 - TRBV9
CASSPFGGPTQNTEAFF TGTGCCAGCAGCCCCTTCGGGGGGCCTACCCAAAACACTGAAGCTTTCTTT - TRBJ1-1 - TRBV7-3
CASSQENPWTGVIF TGCGCCAGCAGCCAAGAAAACCCTTGGACAGGGGTGATTTTT TRBD1 TRBJ1-4 - TRBV4-1
CASSLVQGDNSPLHF TGTGCCAGCAGCTTGGTGCAGGGCGATAATTCACCCCTCCACTTT - TRBJ1-6 - TRBV5-3
CSATDSLTGELFF TGCAGCGCTACGGACAGCCTCACCGGGGAGCTGTTTTTT - TRBJ2-2 - TRBV29-1
CASSPGAVSIHEQYF TGTGCCAGCAGCCCAGGGGCAGTCTCTATCCACGAGCAGTACTTC - TRBJ2-7 once TRBV7-7
CASNANTEAFF TGTGCCTCCAATGCGAACACTGAAGCTTTCTTT - TRBJ1-1 - TRBV28
CASTGSLRVVRRNTEAFF TGTGCCAGCACCGGGTCGTTGAGGGTCGTGCGGAGAAACACTGAAGCTTTCTTT - TRBJ1-1 - TRBV28
CASRVFAGDLYEQYF TGCGCCAGCAGAGTCTTTGCGGGCGACCTCTACGAGCAGTACTTC - TRBJ2-7 - TRBV4-1
CSARQEHGYTF TGCAGCGCCAGACAGGAACATGGCTACACCTTC - TRBJ1-2 - TRBV29-1
CASSKRTATSYEQYF TGTGCCAGCAGTAAGAGGACAGCTACATCTTACGAGCAGTACTTC - TRBJ2-7 - TRBV6-5
CASTPTGVWGYTF TGTGCCAGCACCCCAACAGGGGTGTGGGGCTACACCTTC TRBD1 TRBJ1-2 - TRBV28
CASSQDQPTLYRGTGELFF TGCGCCAGCAGCCAAGATCAACCCACCCTTTACCGCGGCACCGGGGAGCTGTTTTTT - TRBJ2-2 - TRBV4-3
CAASGLDEADTEAFF TGTGCCGCTTCAGGATTGGACGAAGCGGACACTGAAGCTTTCTTT - TRBJ1-1 - TRBV10-3
CASSRRLAGSYEQYF TGTGCCAGCAGCAGAAGACTAGCGGGGTCCTACGAGCAGTACTTC TRBD2 TRBJ2-7 - TRBV9
CASSDRDNSPLHF TGTGCCAGCAGTGACAGGGATAATTCACCCCTCCACTTT - TRBJ1-6 few TRBV6-4
CASSPGTSGTGELFF TGCGCCAGCAGCCCCGGGACTAGCGGCACCGGGGAGCTGTTTTTT TRBD2 TRBJ2-2 few TRBV4-3
CASSYAGGHEQYF TGTGCCAGCAGCTATGCGGGAGGCCACGAGCAGTACTTC TRBD2 TRBJ2-7 - TRBV11-2
CASSPRDPGRTGELFF TGCGCCAGCAGCCCCCGGGACCCCGGGCGCACCGGGGAGCTGTTTTTT - TRBJ2-2 once TRBV5-1
CASSPRVDTEAFF TGTGCCAGCAGCCCCCGAGTGGACACTGAAGCTTTCTTT - TRBJ1-1 - TRBV11-1
CASSARTWEGRETQYF TGTGCCAGCAGCGCCCGCACCTGGGAGGGACGGGAGACCCAGTACTTC TRBD2 TRBJ2-5 - TRBV9
CASSPETGASYEQYF TGTGCCAGCAGCCCGGAAACAGGGGCCTCCTACGAGCAGTACTTC TRBD1 TRBJ2-7 medium-sized TRBV7-6
CASSFGQLGEPQHF TGTGCCAGCAGCTTCGGACAGTTAGGGGAGCCCCAGCATTTT - TRBJ1-5 - TRBV7-2
CASSLESFSTDTQYF TGTGCCAGCAGTCTTGAGAGCTTTAGCACAGATACGCAGTATTTT - TRBJ2-3 - TRBV2
CASKGPGGDGYTF TGTGCCAGTAAGGGGCCAGGGGGCGATGGCTACACCTTC TRBD1 TRBJ1-2 few TRBV19
CASSFSRDYEQYF TGTGCCAGCAGCTTCTCACGGGACTACGAGCAGTACTTC - TRBJ2-7 - TRBV7-9
CASSLVYNEQFF TGTGCCAGCAGCTTAGTTTACAATGAGCAGTTCTTC - TRBJ2-1 - TRBV7-9
CASIPNIWGNEQFF TGTGCCAGCATCCCGAATATATGGGGAAATGAGCAGTTCTTC - TRBJ2-1 - TRBV2
CASSFMPAGDYEQYF TGTGCCAGCAGCTTCATGCCAGCAGGAGACTACGAGCAGTACTTC - TRBJ2-7 medium-sized TRBV5-5
CASNPGQGEIFRSYEQYF TGTGCCAGCAACCCGGGACAGGGGGAGATATTTAGGTCCTACGAGCAGTACTTC TRBD1 TRBJ2-7 - TRBV7-2
CASSEELAGDYFYEQYF TGCGCCAGCAGTGAGGAACTAGCGGGGGACTACTTCTACGAGCAGTACTTC TRBD2 TRBJ2-7 - TRBV10-2
CASSSRQTDTQYF TGTGCCAGCAGCTCCCGACAGACAGATACGCAGTATTTT - TRBJ2-3 once TRBV11-3
CASSLGDGYTF TGTGCCAGCAGCTTAGGGGATGGCTACACCTTC - TRBJ1-2 medium-sized TRBV7-9
CASSIDPGQPYSNQPQHF TGTGCCAGTAGTATAGACCCGGGACAGCCTTATAGCAATCAGCCCCAGCATTTT TRBD1 TRBJ1-5 - TRBV19
CASSLSQTAEQFF TGTGCCAGCAGTTTATCCCAGACGGCGGAGCAGTTCTTC - TRBJ2-1 - TRBV28